This T cell receptor beta chain comes out of a study of T cell repertoires in cytomegalovirus infection. Whole-study context: It was recently identified HLA-C-restricted and well-studied HLA-B-restricted CMV epitopes that the study used. Public TCR beta signatures indicated both CMV infection and matching HLA type. Study results and limitations: In two of eight donors, the top clonotype was HLA-C-restricted CMV-specific.

Germline V gene sequence: CDR1 MNHEY, CDR2 SVGAGI. The length of the CDR3 is 15 residues. V lost 0 bases and J lost 4, with 12 bases in between. This clonotype was detected ten times or more. What it binds is unknown. TCRdb reanalysed the reads using MiXCR and keeps one entry per CDR3 protein. The sample records 250,000 to 400,000 distinct CDR3 sequences, around 25% being singletons. The specimen comprised cultured PBMCs, sampled from culture after CMV antigen stimulation. This sequence was found in a human donor in good health (CMV status not recorded). Some clones in this sample may be carry-over from other donors' samples. The chain carries TRBV6-5 and TRBJ1-2; D is unresolved. CDR3 loop: CASSYSGAVLYGYTF. The DNA for the CDR3 is TGTGCCAGCAGTTACTCGGGAGCGGTCCTCTATGGCTACACCTTC.